This paragraph reports one T cell receptor (beta chain). Its antigen remains unknown. Profiling relied on immunoSEQ multiplex PCR, and the TCRdb table lists in-frame clones only, not all of them. The table has around 190,000 clones, around nine tenths seen once. From germline, CDR1 is MDHEN and CDR2 SYDVKM. The CDR3 is 12 amino acids. The V end lost 1 base, the J end lost 7 bases, and 8 bases lay between the germline ends. These data are taken from a study of cytomegalovirus exposure and HLA in healthy donors. Whole-study results and caveats: The study designated roughly 160 TCR beta chains cytomegalovirus-associated. TCR sequences were mostly rare, though some public TCRs occurred in many donors.

While the first cohort had some 700 subjects, the donors belonged to the separate validation cohort of 120 subjects. The sequence derives from a man under 40 in good health and CMV-seropositive. The V and J genes are TRBV28 and TRBJ2-7, with D possibly TRBD2 on 5 matching bases. Sequencing used PBMCs. CDR3 DNA sequence: TGTGCCAGCAGTTTATACAGAGGGGAGCAGTACTTC. Its protein is CASSLYRGEQYF.